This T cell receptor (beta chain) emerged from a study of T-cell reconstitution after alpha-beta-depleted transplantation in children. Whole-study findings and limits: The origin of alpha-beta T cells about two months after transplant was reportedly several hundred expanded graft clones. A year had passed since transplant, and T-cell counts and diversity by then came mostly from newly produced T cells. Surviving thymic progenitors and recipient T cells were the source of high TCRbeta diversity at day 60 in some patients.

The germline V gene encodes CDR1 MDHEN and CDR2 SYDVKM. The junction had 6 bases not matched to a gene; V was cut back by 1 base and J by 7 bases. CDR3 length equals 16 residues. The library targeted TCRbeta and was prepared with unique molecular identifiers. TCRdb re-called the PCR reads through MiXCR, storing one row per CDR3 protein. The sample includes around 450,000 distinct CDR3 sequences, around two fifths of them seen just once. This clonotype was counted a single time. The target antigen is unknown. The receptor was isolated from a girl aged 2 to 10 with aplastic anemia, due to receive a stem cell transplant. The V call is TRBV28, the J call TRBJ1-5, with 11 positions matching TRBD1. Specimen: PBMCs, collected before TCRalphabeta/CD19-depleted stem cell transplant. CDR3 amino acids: CASSLSGTGGSQPQHF. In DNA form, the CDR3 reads TGTGCCAGCAGTTTATCCGGGACAGGGGGGAGCCAGCCCCAGCATTTT.